This note documents a single TCR beta chain sequence. The sample comes from a study of T cells in Graves' hyperthyroidism and ophthalmopathy. TCR beta CDR3 regions were amplified from RNA transcripts. An initial round of RT-PCR targeting the TCR CDR3 relied on the HTBI primer set. TCRdb analysed the multiplex PCR reads with MiXCR anew, one entry per CDR3 protein. The sample has hundreds of thousands of distinct CDR3 sequences, approximately 40% seen once. Fresh peripheral blood, roughly 10 ml of it, supplied the PBMCs. V lost 3 bases and J lost 4, with 19 bases in between. Germline lookup yields CDR1 MGHRA and CDR2 YSYEKL. This CDR3 has 16 residues.

This clonotype was sampled from a young man with Graves' hyperthyroidism. The sequenced material came from blood. The genes are TRBV4-1 and TRBJ2-7; D might be TRBD1 or TRBD2, each matching 5 bases. DNA of the CDR3: TGCGCCAGCAGCCAGCTCCCCGGGACGGACGGGTACGAGCAGTACTTC. Protein sequence: CASSQLPGTDGYEQYF.